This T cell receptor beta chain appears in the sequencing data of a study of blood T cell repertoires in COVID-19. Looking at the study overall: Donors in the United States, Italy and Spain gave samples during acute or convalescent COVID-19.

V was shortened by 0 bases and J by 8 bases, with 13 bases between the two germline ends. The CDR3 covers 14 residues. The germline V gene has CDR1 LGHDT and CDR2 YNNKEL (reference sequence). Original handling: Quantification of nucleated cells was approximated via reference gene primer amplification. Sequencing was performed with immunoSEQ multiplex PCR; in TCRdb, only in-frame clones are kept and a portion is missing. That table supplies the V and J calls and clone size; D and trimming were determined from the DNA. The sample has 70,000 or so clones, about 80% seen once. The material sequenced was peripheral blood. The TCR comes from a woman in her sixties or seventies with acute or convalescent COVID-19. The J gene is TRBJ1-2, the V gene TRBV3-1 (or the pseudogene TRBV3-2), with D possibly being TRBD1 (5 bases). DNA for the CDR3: TGTGCCAGCAGCCAAGATTGGCAGGGTAGCGGCTACACCTTC. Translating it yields CASSQDWQGSGYTF.